This TCR beta chain was sequenced for a study of OX40 agonist ivuxolimab in advanced cancers. In terms of the full investigation: Ivuxolimab was an agonistic, fully human IgG2 monoclonal antibody directed against OX40 (CD134), a costimulatory receptor. Intravenous ivuxolimab was administered to patients every 2 weeks at six dose levels: 0.01, 0.1, 0.3, 1.5, 3 and 10 mg/kg. Of the 50 to 55 patients in dose escalation, 19 had hepatocellular carcinoma, about 15 had melanoma, 9 had renal cell carcinoma and 9 had head and neck cancer. In the dose-escalation cohort, 65% to 90% of patients were male, and the mean age was around 60 years, with a range of about 23 to 85. Prior anti-PD-1, anti-PD-L1 or anti-CTLA-4 therapy was permitted, and 40% to 50% of dose-escalation patients had received checkpoint inhibitors. Partial responses were achieved by three dose-escalation patients, of whom one had hepatocellular carcinoma and two had cutaneous melanoma. The point of sequencing TCRbeta in the periphery was to test whether ivuxolimab changed TCR sequence diversity and drove clonal T-cell expansion. The paper reports the monotherapy dose-escalation portion (N of about 47 patients) of the phase I ivuxolimab trial.

According to the germline V gene, CDR1 reads MNHEY and CDR2 reads SVGAGI. Deletion took 6 bases off V and 1 base off J, with a span of 12 bases between the germline ends. The CDR3 starts with the cysteine, ends with the phenylalanine, and has 14 residues. The DNA shown is the 42-base CDR3, in frame from base 1. Points the paper makes about the study in general: After ivuxolimab, CD8+ T cells had more expanded clones than CD4+ T cells on average. Low levels of normalized T-cell clonal expansion were also shown by some nonresponding patients. The antigen specificity of the clonally expanded peripheral T cells was not determined. Partial responders in the 0.1-3.0 mg/kg groups had among the lowest normalized peripheral clonal expansion, especially among CD8+ T cells. At doses of 0.1 to 3.0 mg/kg, clonal expansion of both CD4+ and CD8+ T cells in blood was seen between baseline and week 6.

On this clone: There is no known antigen for this receptor. Base qualities are not provided; no much larger clone lies one nucleotide away.

Genomic DNA was isolated from the sorted cells so that the TCRbeta CDR3 region could be sequenced. The immunoSEQ Assay was used for sequencing of TCRbeta CDR3 regions. What TCRdb holds here is the immuneACCESS table cut down to in-frame rearrangements. Part of the clones is not present; checked against another copy, under half of the missing clones reflect an unresolved V gene, and the others are unexplained. For this sample the table gives 120,000 or so clones, of which just over 90% were detected only once. Roughly 0.15% of the sample rests with the top ten. The trial excluded patients who had a history of autoimmune disease or who were on systemic immunosuppression. Peripheral blood for TCR sequencing was drawn from every dose cohort at baseline, at cycle 4 day 1 and at cycle 7 day 1. Samples came from an open-label, multicenter, first-in-human phase I dose-escalation trial of ivuxolimab. Adults with locally advanced or metastatic melanoma, renal cell, hepatocellular, or head and neck squamous cell carcinoma were enrolled in the trial. Before TCR sequencing, CD4+ and CD8+ T cells were separately sorted from peripheral blood.

The chain joins TRBV6-5 to TRBJ1-2; D gene: possibly TRBD1, on 6 matching bases. The sample consisted of CD4+ or CD8+ T cells sorted from blood, taken in a trial of the OX40 agonist ivuxolimab. The clonotype was recovered from an adult with an advanced solid tumor such as melanoma, head and neck, liver or kidney cancer. In nucleotides, the sequence is TGTGCCAGCAGCACAGGGATCCTTAACTATGGCTACACCTTC. Its translation is CASSTGILNYGYTF.